The 8 T cell receptor beta chains below all came from one sample that was sequenced in a study of blood T cells in healthy people across ages. A sample-barcoded 5' primer and a J-beta primer mix were used in a second PCR of about 7 to 12 cycles. TCRdb used MiXCR to reprocess the 5' RACE reads, holding one entry per CDR3 protein. The sample contains about 1.5 million distinct CDR3 sequences, approximately 39% of which appear only once. Sequenced sample: blood. These receptors originate from a woman aged 18-30 years in good health.

This clonotype was counted only a few times. This rearrangement joins TRBV27 to TRBJ2-5; no clear D. The V and J ends lost 7 bases and 5 bases respectively, with 11 bases between them. CDR3 length: 12 residues. Germline V lookup: CDR1 MNHEY, CDR2 SMNVEV (reference sequence). The CDR3 DNA follows: TGTGCCAGCAACCATCCGGCGGAGACCCAGTACTTC. Its protein is CASNHPAETQYF.

This clonotype showed up just a few times. The chain couples TRBV5-1 to TRBJ2-1, with TRBD2 as a possible D gene (5 bases). The CDR3 length is 12 residues. With 0 bases removed from V and 15 bases from J, the gap between germline ends came to 13 bases. CDR1 is SGHRS, CDR2 YFSETQ, per germline. DNA for the CDR3: TGCGCCAGCAGCTTGGGGCTCGCGGGTCCGTTCTTC. Its protein product is CASSLGLAGPFF.

V and J are TRBV5-1 and TRBJ1-1; weak D call: TRBD1 (6 bases). The germline V gene encodes CDR1 SGHRS and CDR2 YFSETQ. The CDR3 spans 15 residues. The germline V and J ends were trimmed by 4 bases and 1 base, with 14 bases remaining between them. The CDR3 DNA reads as TGCGCCAGCAGCAAATCGACAGGAGGGAACACTGAAGCTTTCTTT. It translates to CASSKSTGGNTEAFF.

This chain joins TRBV5-6 and TRBJ2-2; no clear D. V gave up 0 bases and J gave up 3 bases, with 6 bases separating them. Germline CDR1 and CDR2: SGHDT and YYEEEE. The CDR3 runs 14 residues. The CDR3 DNA sequence: TGTGCCAGCAGCTTGGTACGGTACACCGGGGAGCTGTTTTTT. The encoded protein is CASSLVRYTGELFF. The full variable domain, in which reference TRBV5-6 and TRBJ2-2 provide the parts outside the CDR3, is DAGVTQSPTHLIKTRGQQVTLRCSPKSGHDTVSWYQQALGQGPQFIFQYYEEEERQRGNFPDRFSGHQFPNYSSELNVNALLLGDSALYLCASSLVRYTGELFFGEGSRLTVL.

This clonotype was detected only a few times. The V call is TRBV27, the J call TRBJ1-5, with D perhaps matching TRBD1 (6 bases). Germline CDR1 reads MNHEY; CDR2 reads SMNVEV (reference sequence). The ends were cut back, 6 bases at V and 8 bases at J, with 17 bases in the middle. CDR3 length equals 14 residues. CDR3 sequence reads: CASSWGQGSEPQHF. The CDR3 DNA reads TGTGCCAGCAGCTGGGGGCAGGGTTCAGAGCCCCAGCATTTT.

This clonotype was counted a few times. The chain couples TRBV4-3 to TRBJ2-7; tentative D call: TRBD2 (6 bases). Germline CDR1 and CDR2: LGHNA and YSLEER. Trimming took 4 bases from V and 7 from J, leaving 20 bases between them. This CDR3 comprises 15 residues. The CDR3 region is CASSLVGGTPSEQYF. The DNA for the CDR3 is TGCGCCAGCAGCCTAGTAGGCGGGACCCCCTCGGAGCAGTACTTC.

The V gene is TRBV27, the J gene TRBJ2-1, with a tentative D call TRBD2 (5 bases). CDR1 is MNHEY and CDR2 is SMNVEV in the germline V gene (reference sequence). V gave up 7 bases and J gave up 3 bases, with 10 bases separating them. This CDR3 region has 13 residues. The CDR3 DNA sequence: TGTGCCAGCACCTCCCGGGGCTACAATGAGCAGTTCTTC. It specifies CASTSRGYNEQFF.

This clonotype turned up a few times. The chain has TRBV12-3 or TRBV12-4 and TRBJ2-1, with 10 bases identical to TRBD2. With 6 bases clipped from V and 2 bases from J, the junction kept 7 bases outside the gene matches. The CDR3 length is 16 residues. The CDR3 loop is CASSPTSGPTYNEQFF. The CDR3 nucleotides are TGTGCCAGCAGCCCGACTAGCGGGCCGACCTACAATGAGCAGTTCTTC.